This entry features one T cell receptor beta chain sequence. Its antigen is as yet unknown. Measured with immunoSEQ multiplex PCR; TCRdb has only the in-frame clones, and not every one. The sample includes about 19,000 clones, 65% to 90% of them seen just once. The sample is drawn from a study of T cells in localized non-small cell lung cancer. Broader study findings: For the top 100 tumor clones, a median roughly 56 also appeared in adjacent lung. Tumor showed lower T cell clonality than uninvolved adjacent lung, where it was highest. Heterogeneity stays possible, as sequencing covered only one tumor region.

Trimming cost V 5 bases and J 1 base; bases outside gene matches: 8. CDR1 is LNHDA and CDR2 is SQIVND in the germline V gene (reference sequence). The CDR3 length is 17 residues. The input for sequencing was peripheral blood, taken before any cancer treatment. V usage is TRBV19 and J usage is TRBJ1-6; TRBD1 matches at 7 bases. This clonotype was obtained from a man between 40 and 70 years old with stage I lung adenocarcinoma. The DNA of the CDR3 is TGTGCCAGTAGTTCCCACAGGGGTACGTCCTATAATTCACCCCTCCACTTT. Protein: CASSSHRGTSYNSPLHF.